A single sample gave rise to the 29 T cell receptor beta chains below, sequenced in a study of memory CD8 T cells in hepatitis C reinfection. TCRdb keeps only in-frame clones here, not all; method: immunoSEQ multiplex PCR. Found here are 46,000 or so clones, 85% to 90% of them singletons; the top ten hold under 0.9%. Time point of the sample: late/post reinfection, 12 to 24 weeks after detection. TCR sequencing was done directly ex vivo on sorted cells, without expansion in vitro. The specimen was naive CD8+ T cells sorted from blood. Every receptor here comes from a man aged 18 to 35 with hepatitis C virus infection.

The rearrangement joins TRBV19 to TRBJ1-1, with 9 bases that match TRBD1. With V trimmed by 5 bases and J by 4 bases, 8 bases remained unmatched. Germline V gene data show CDR1 as LNHDA and CDR2 as SQIVND (reference sequence). CDR3 length: 15 amino acids. CDR3 amino acids: CASSLTGGWSTEAFF. Here the CDR3 DNA reads TGTGCCAGTAGTTTGACAGGGGGTTGGAGCACTGAAGCTTTCTTT.

V usage is TRBV7-2 and J usage is TRBJ2-1; D ambiguous. Germline V gene lookup returns CDR1 SGHTA and CDR2 FQGNSA. Trimming removed 7 bases from V and 8 bases from J, with 15 bases in between. The CDR3 is made up of 13 amino acids. CDR3 sequence reads: CASTSPLVDEQFF. The CDR3 coding sequence is TGTGCCAGCACCTCCCCCCTAGTGGATGAGCAGTTCTTC.

The genes are TRBV6-1 and TRBJ2-2; TRBD2 matches 9 bases. CDR1 and CDR2 from the germline V gene are MNHNS and SASEGT. This CDR3 is 16 amino acids long. V trimming: 3 bases; J trimming: 6 bases; junction bases outside the gene matches: 8. The CDR3 nucleotides are TGTGCCAGCAGTGATCCCCTGCGGGGGGGTCCCGGGGAGCTGTTTTTT. It is translated as CASSDPLRGGPGELFF.

The genes are TRBV27 and TRBJ1-6, with TRBD1 matching over 9 bases. Trimming removed 5 bases from V and 12 bases from J; junction bases left unmatched: 11. There are 15 residues in the CDR3. Germline-derived CDR1 and CDR2 are MNHEY and SMNVEV (reference sequence). The CDR3 loop is CASSATGTGWVPLHF. The CDR3, as DNA: TGTGCCAGCAGTGCAACCGGGACAGGGTGGGTACCCCTCCACTTT.

This chain joins TRBV5-1 and TRBJ2-3, with 10 bases that match TRBD2. This CDR3 is built from 15 residues. J lost 0 bases, V lost 4 bases, and 2 bases had no gene match. The V gene's germline CDR1 is SGHRS and CDR2 YFSETQ. CDR3 amino acids: CASSETSGSTDTQYF. The CDR3, as DNA: TGCGCCAGCAGCGAGACTAGCGGGAGCACAGATACGCAGTATTTT.

The rearrangement joins TRBV29-1 to TRBJ2-1; D is possibly TRBD1 (7 bases). The CDR3 is 14 residues long. V was cut by 4 bases and J by 4 bases, with 14 bases left in between. The germline V gene encodes CDR1 SQVTM and CDR2 ANQGSEA. The CDR3 region has the DNA TGCAGCGTTGTTAGCAGGGGGGCGTACAATGAGCAGTTCTTC. Amino acids: CSVVSRGAYNEQFF.

The CDR3 sequence is CASSSLAGGLKGDNEQFF. The CDR3 DNA sequence: TGTGCCAGTAGTTCACTAGCGGGGGGGCTTAAGGGGGACAATGAGCAGTTCTTC. The J gene is TRBJ2-1, the V gene TRBV19, with 13 nucleotides matching TRBD2. Germline CDR1 reads LNHDA; CDR2 reads SQIVND (reference sequence). The CDR3 spans 18 residues. V was pared by 5 bases and J by 5 bases, with 12 bases of the junction left unmatched.

As for this clone: At one boundary the junction diverges from the germline segment, which might be a read error. The rearrangement joins TRBV5-4 to TRBJ2-2; maybe TRBD1 (5 bases). Looked up from germline, CDR1 is SGHNT and CDR2 is YYREEE (reference sequence). CDR3 size: 14 residues. For the CDR3, the DNA is TGTGCCAGCGGCTTAGGTCAGGGTCCCGGGGAGCTGTTTTTT. Protein product: CASGLGQGPGELFF.

The V gene is TRBV29-1, the J gene TRBJ1-2, with D perhaps matching TRBD1 (5 bases). The CDR3 sequence is 14 residues long. Germline V gene sequence: CDR1 SQVTM, CDR2 ANQGSEA. Trimming left V 4 bases short and J 3 bases short, with 15 bases between. CDR3 sequence (DNA): TGCAGCGTTGTATCAGTCAGGGAGGACTATGGCTACACCTTC. It codes for CSVVSVREDYGYTF.

This clone was counted a single time. The chain couples TRBV7-9 to TRBJ2-7, with 8 bases fitting TRBD1. In germline, CDR1 is SEHNR, CDR2 FQNEAQ (reference sequence). The V gene end was trimmed by 5 bases and the J gene end by 1 base; junction bases not matched to a gene: 4. The CDR3 is made up of 14 amino acids. CDR3 bases: TGTGCCAGCAGCGGAGGGACAGGTTCCTACGAGCAGTACTTC. Residues: CASSGGTGSYEQYF.

The CDR3 reads CASSQGGFGYEQYF. The CDR3 DNA reads as TGCGCCAGCAGCCAAGGAGGGTTCGGGTACGAGCAGTACTTC. The V and J genes are TRBV4-1 and TRBJ2-7; D might be TRBD2 (5 bases). Germline V gene sequence: CDR1 MGHRA, CDR2 YSYEKL. With 1 base removed from V and 4 bases from J, the gap between germline ends came to 11 bases. This CDR3 spans 14 amino acids.

The V call is TRBV6-7, the J call TRBJ2-1; 8 positions agree with TRBD2. TRBV6-7 is marked as an open reading frame, function uncertain. J gave up 8 bases and V 5 bases, and 11 bases lay outside the gene matches. The CDR3 has 15 amino acids. CDR3 in amino acids: CASSRGTRSLDEQFF. The CDR3 nucleotides are TGTGCCAGCAGTCGGGGGACTAGAAGTTTAGATGAGCAGTTCTTC.

J is TRBJ2-7 and V is TRBV11-1; D is possibly TRBD1 (5 bases). The CDR3 loop spans 14 amino acids. Germline loops: CDR1 SGHAT, CDR2 FQDESV (reference sequence). V was trimmed by 0 bases and J by 4 bases, leaving 10 bases between them. The CDR3: CASSLAGQGYEQYF. In DNA, the CDR3 is TGTGCCAGCAGCTTAGCGGGCCAGGGATACGAGCAGTACTTC.

The chain carries TRBV2 and TRBJ1-5, with D maybe TRBD1 (5 bases). Germline CDR1 SNHLY, CDR2 FYNNEI. The germline V and J ends were trimmed by 4 bases and 2 bases, with 21 bases remaining between them. The CDR3 extends over 18 amino acids. CDR3 residues: CASSGDISGLLGNQPQHF. CDR3 coding DNA: TGTGCCAGCAGTGGAGATATATCGGGACTCCTCGGCAATCAGCCCCAGCATTTT.

As to this clone: Relative to the germline gene, one junction end is altered; a read error may explain this. This chain uses TRBV4-2 with TRBJ2-7; tentatively, D is TRBD2 (6 bases). This CDR3 spans 14 amino acids. CDR1 is LGHNA and CDR2 is YNFKEQ in the germline V gene. CDR3 loop: CASSPGTYSYEQCF. In DNA form, the CDR3 reads TGTGCCAGCAGCCCTGGGACTTACTCCTACGAGCAGTGCTTC.

This clone was seen only once. The V call is TRBV28, the J call TRBJ2-7, with a tentative D call TRBD2 (5 bases). The germline V gene encodes CDR1 MDHEN and CDR2 SYDVKM. V lost 4 bases and J 6 bases, leaving 22 bases between the germline ends. The CDR3 has 16 amino acids. CDR3 region: CASSSLESGGPPEQYF. The DNA for the CDR3 is TGTGCCAGCAGTTCGCTGGAGAGCGGCGGCCCCCCCGAGCAGTACTTC.

The rearrangement joins TRBV6-5 to TRBJ1-3; weak D call: TRBD1 (5 bases). Trimming cost V 1 base and J 2 bases, with 9 bases left between them. The CDR3 totals 15 residues. Germline V lookup: CDR1 MNHEY, CDR2 SVGAGI. The CDR3 DNA follows: TGTGCCAGCAGTTACTATCAAGGGGCTGGAAACACCATATATTTT. Encoded protein: CASSYYQGAGNTIYF.

J is TRBJ1-5 and V is TRBV6-1, with D perhaps matching TRBD1 (6 bases). Germline V gene lookup returns CDR1 MNHNS and CDR2 SASEGT. CDR3 length: 16 amino acids. The V end lost 2 bases, the J end lost 3 bases, and 14 bases lay between the germline ends. DNA of the CDR3: TGTGCCAGCAGTGAAACAGGGTTAGGAAACAATCAGCCCCAGCATTTT. It codes for CASSETGLGNNQPQHF.

This chain connects TRBV10-3 to TRBJ2-5; possible D gene TRBD1, 6 bases. Trimming stripped 0 bases from V and 1 base from J, with 15 bases between. Germline assignment: CDR1 ENHRY and CDR2 SYGVKD. This CDR3 comprises 17 residues. The CDR3 region is CAISESRSGGSQETQYF. The CDR3 coding sequence is TGTGCCATCAGTGAGTCGCGTTCTGGGGGCAGCCAAGAGACCCAGTACTTC.

The chain couples TRBV19 to TRBJ1-5; 9 positions match TRBD1. The CDR3 contains 14 residues. Germline V gene data show CDR1 as LNHDA and CDR2 as SQIVND (reference sequence). Unmatched junction bases numbered 2, after V lost 3 bases and J lost 5 bases. CDR3 in DNA: TGTGCCAGTAGTATCGACAGGGGGTATCAGCCCCAGCATTTT. This codes for CASSIDRGYQPQHF.

J is TRBJ2-2 and V is TRBV9; 9 bases match TRBD2. The CDR3 runs to 19 residues. The germline V gene has CDR1 SGDLS and CDR2 YYNGEE. The J segment lost 5 bases and the V segment lost 3 bases, leaving 17 bases of the junction unmatched. The CDR3 is CASSGPLAGVLTGTGELFF. CDR3 DNA sequence: TGTGCCAGCAGCGGCCCTTTAGCGGGGGTCCTTACCGGGACCGGGGAGCTGTTTTTT.

The V and J genes are TRBV10-3 and TRBJ2-7, with 8 bases that match TRBD1. Germline trimming cut 3 bases from V and 6 bases from J; bases unmatched to any gene: 10. This CDR3 contains 15 residues. Germline values: CDR1 ENHRY, CDR2 SYGVKD. The CDR3, as DNA: TGTGCCATCAGTGACTCGGACAGGGCGACGGCCGAGCAGTACTTC. This translates into CAISDSDRATAEQYF.

The chain links TRBV28 to TRBJ2-3; 8 bases are shared with TRBD2. V was clipped by 0 bases and J by 2 bases; unmatched bases: 10. The germline V gene has CDR1 MDHEN and CDR2 SYDVKM. This CDR3 has 18 residues. Written as DNA, the CDR3 is TGTGCCAGCAGTTTATGGAGGGGTAGCGGGACAATCACAGATACGCAGTATTTT. Translation: CASSLWRGSGTITDTQYF.

V usage is TRBV23-1 and J usage is TRBJ1-4; 9 bases are a match to TRBD1. TRBV23-1 is designated an ORF whose function remains uncertain. This CDR3 has 18 residues. The junction had 10 bases not matched to a gene; V was cut back by 3 bases and J by 2 bases. In nucleotides, the CDR3 is TGCGCCAGCAGTCAGGCCACAGGGGGCGTTTGGACTAATGAAAAACTGTTTTTT. Amino acid sequence: CASSQATGGVWTNEKLFF.

The V call is TRBV19, the J call TRBJ2-7; TRBD2 matches 12 bases. Trimming cost V 6 bases and J 6 bases; bases outside gene matches: 12. This CDR3 contains 16 residues. From germline, CDR1 is LNHDA and CDR2 SQIVND (reference sequence). The CDR3 bases are TGTGCCAGTAGCAAGACTAGCGGGGGCCTCCCTTCCGAGCAGTACGTC. Its translation: CASSKTSGGLPSEQYV.

The V and J genes are TRBV13 and TRBJ2-2; a weak D match, TRBD1 (5 bases). Germline V lookup: CDR1 PRHDT, CDR2 FYEKMQ (reference sequence). This CDR3 is 14 amino acids long. Trimming removed 0 bases from V and 7 bases from J, with 9 bases in between. CDR3 nucleotides: TGTGCCAGCAGCTTAGGAAGACAGAACGGGGAGCTGTTTTTT. Translated, it gives CASSLGRQNGELFF.

The J gene is TRBJ2-5, the V gene TRBV6-1, with a weak D call TRBD2 (5 bases). The J call is doubtful: the DNA matches TRBJ2-7 better. Per the germline V gene, CDR1 is MNHNS and CDR2 is SASEGT. The CDR3 extends over 13 amino acids. CDR3 nucleotides: TGTGCCAGCAGTGGGCTAGCTTCCTACGAGCAGTACTTC. Amino acids: CASSGLASYEQYF.

This clone was counted a few times. The chain recombines TRBV6-5 with TRBJ2-3; 8 positions agree with TRBD2. Germline CDR1 and CDR2: MNHEY and SVGAGI. V lost 2 bases, J lost 1 base, and 2 bases stayed unmatched. This CDR3 spans 15 amino acids. CDR3 amino acids: CASSYDSGGTDTQYF. CDR3 DNA sequence: TGTGCCAGCAGTTACGATAGCGGGGGCACAGATACGCAGTATTTT.

This sequence joins TRBV29-1 and TRBJ1-2, with 10 nucleotides matching TRBD1. Germline lookup yields CDR1 SQVTM and CDR2 ANQGSEA. The CDR3 sequence is 15 residues long. Trimming removed 5 bases from V and 4 bases from J; junction bases left unmatched: 10. The CDR3 is CSVYGQGDRSYGYTF. DNA for the CDR3: TGCAGCGTTTATGGACAGGGGGACAGGAGCTATGGCTACACCTTC.